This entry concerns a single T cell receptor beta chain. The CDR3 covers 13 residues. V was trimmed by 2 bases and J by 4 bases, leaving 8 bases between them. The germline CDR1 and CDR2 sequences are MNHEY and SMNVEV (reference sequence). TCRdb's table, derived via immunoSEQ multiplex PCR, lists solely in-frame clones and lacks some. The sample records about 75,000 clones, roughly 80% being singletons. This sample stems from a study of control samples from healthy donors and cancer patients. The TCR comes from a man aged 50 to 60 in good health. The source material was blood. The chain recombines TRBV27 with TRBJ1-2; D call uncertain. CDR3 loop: CASSLLGFYGYTF. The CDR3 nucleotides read TGTGCCAGCAGTTTACTGGGGTTCTATGGCTACACCTTC.